This TCR beta chain was observed in a study of T cell repertoires in cytomegalovirus infection. Overall study findings and caveats: HLA-C-restricted CMV-specific TCR beta clonotypes were dominant in the ex vivo response. People with CMV and the relevant HLA were identified by cumulative public TCR beta family frequency.

CDR1 SGHRS and CDR2 YFSETQ come from the germline V gene. The CDR3 has 14 residues. The V and J ends lost 5 bases and 0 bases respectively, with 10 bases between them. MiXCR, applied by TCRdb to the reads, yields one record per CDR3 protein. Among under 200,000 distinct CDR3 sequences listed, approximately 9.7% were seen once. Regarding this clonotype: Its antigen is undetermined.

The source material was PBMCs. V and J are TRBV5-1 and TRBJ2-3, with D maybe TRBD1 (6 bases). The TCR was taken from a human donor in good health (CMV status not recorded). Some clones in this sample may be carry-over from other donors' samples. The CDR3 DNA reads TGCGCCAGCAGATACGGACAGAGCACAGATACGCAGTATTTT. Amino acids: CASRYGQSTDTQYF.